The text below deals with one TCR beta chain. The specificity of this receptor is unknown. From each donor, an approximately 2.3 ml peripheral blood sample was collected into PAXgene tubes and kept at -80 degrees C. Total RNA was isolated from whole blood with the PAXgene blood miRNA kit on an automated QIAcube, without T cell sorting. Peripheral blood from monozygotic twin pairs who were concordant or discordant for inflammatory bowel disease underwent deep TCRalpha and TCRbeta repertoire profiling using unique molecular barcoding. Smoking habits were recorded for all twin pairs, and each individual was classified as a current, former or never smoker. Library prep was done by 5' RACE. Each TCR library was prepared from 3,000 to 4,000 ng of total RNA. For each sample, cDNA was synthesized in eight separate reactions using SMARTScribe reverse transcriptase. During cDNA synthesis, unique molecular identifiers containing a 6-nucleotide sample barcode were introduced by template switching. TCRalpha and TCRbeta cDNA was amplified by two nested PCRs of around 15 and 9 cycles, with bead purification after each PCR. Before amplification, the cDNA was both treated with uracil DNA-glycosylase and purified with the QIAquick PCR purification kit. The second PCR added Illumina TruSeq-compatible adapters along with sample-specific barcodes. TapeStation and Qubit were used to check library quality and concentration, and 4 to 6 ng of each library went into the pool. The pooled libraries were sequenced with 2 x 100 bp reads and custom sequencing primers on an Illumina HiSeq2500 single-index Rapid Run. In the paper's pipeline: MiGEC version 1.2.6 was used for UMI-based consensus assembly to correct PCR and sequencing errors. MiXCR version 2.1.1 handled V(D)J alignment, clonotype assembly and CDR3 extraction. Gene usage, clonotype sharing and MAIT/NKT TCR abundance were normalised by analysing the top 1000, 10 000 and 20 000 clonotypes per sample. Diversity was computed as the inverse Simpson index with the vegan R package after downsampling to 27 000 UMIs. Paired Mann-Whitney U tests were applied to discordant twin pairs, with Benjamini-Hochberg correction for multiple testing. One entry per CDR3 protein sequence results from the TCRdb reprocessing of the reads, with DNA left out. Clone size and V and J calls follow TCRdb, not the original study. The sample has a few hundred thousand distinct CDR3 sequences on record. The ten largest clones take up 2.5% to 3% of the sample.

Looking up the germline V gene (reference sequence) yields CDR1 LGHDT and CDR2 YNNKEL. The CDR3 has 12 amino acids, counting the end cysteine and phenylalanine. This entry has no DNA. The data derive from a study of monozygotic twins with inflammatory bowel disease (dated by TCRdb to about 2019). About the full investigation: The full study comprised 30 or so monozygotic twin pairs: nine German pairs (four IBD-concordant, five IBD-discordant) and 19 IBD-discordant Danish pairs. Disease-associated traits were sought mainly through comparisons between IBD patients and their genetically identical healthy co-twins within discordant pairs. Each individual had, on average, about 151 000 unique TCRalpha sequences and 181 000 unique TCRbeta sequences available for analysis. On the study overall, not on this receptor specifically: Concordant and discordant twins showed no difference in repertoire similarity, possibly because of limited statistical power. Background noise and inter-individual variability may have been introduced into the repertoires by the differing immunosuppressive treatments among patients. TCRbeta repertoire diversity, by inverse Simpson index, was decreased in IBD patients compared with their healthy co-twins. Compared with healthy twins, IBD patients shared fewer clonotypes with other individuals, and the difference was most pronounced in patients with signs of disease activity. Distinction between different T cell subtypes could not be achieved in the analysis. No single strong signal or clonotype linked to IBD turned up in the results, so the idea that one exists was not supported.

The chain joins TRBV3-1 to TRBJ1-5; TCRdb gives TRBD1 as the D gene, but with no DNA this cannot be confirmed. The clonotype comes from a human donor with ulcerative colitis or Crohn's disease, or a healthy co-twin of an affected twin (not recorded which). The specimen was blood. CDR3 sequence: CASSRQGQPQHF.